In this sample, the clone carrying this T cell receptor (beta chain) turned up once. The sample has other DNA sequences that encode this CDR3 too. Using immunoSEQ multiplex PCR, the repertoire was profiled, and TCRdb retains in-frame clones only, with some absent. There are about 2 million clones in the sample; about 94% occur only once, and 0.85% to 1.2% lies in the top ten. Germline V gene data show CDR1 as SGDLS and CDR2 as YYNGEE. V gave up 0 bases and J gave up 1 base; unmatched junction bases: 3. This CDR3 is built from 15 residues. CD45RO-negative cells were positively selected for CCR7, leaving out terminally differentiated effector memory CD45RA+ cells. This sample stems from a study of shared clonotypes between healthy human individuals. Study-wide background: Researchers drew samples from a couple of women and a few men aged 18 to 49.

Sequenced sample: naive CD8+ T cells sorted from blood. The clonotype originates from a man aged 18 to 29 in good health. This chain joins TRBV9 and TRBJ2-7; TRBD2 aligns across 8 bases. CDR3 bases: TGTGCCAGCAGCGTAGCGGGAGGGCCGTCCTACGAGCAGTACTTC. Translated: CASSVAGGPSYEQYF.